Presented here are 23 T cell receptor beta chains from one specimen sequenced in a study of T cell repertoires in cytomegalovirus infection. For these TCRs, the target antigens are not known. TCRdb ran MiXCR on the reads and lists one entry per CDR3 protein. This table holds about 700,000 distinct CDR3 sequences, 33% found once. This specimen consisted of cultured PBMCs, obtained from culture after CMV antigen stimulation. The receptors here all came from a human donor in good health (CMV status not recorded). Some clones in this sample may be carry-over from other donors' samples.

The chain joins TRBV2 to TRBJ2-5; D is perhaps TRBD2 (6 bases). Germline CDR1 reads SNHLY; CDR2 reads FYNNEI. The CDR3 length is 15 residues. Trimming cost V 11 bases and J 1 base, with 20 bases left between them. The CDR3 region has the DNA TGTGCCGTCTCCTACCTCCCGGGGGTCCAAGAGACCCAGTACTTC. It specifies CAVSYLPGVQETQYF.

This clonotype was counted between two and nine times. This chain joins TRBV6-1 and TRBJ2-2; no clear D gene. V was clipped by 6 bases and J by 5 bases, with 13 bases between them. This CDR3 comprises 14 residues. Germline V gene lookup returns CDR1 MNHNS and CDR2 SASEGT. CDR3 amino acids: CASRVLWATGELFF. DNA for the CDR3: TGTGCCAGCAGAGTCCTTTGGGCAACCGGGGAGCTGTTTTTT.

This clonotype turned up a few times. The chain recombines TRBV5-6 with TRBJ2-1; unclear D gene. Germline V CDR1 and CDR2: SGHDT, YYEEEE. This CDR3 spans 15 amino acids. Trimming shortened V by 1 base and J by 0 bases, and 8 bases separated the two germline ends. This CDR3 reads CASSLMWSSYNEQFF. CDR3 in DNA: TGTGCCAGCAGCTTGATGTGGAGCTCCTACAATGAGCAGTTCTTC.

The V and J genes are TRBV11-2 and TRBJ2-7; the D gene is possibly TRBD2 (6 bases). CDR1 and CDR2 (germline): SGHAT, FQNNGV. V dropped 5 bases and J dropped 3 bases, with 14 bases sitting between them. This CDR3 has 14 residues. In DNA form, the CDR3 reads TGTGCCAGCAGCCGCATAGCGGAGCACTACGAGCAGTACTTC. It is translated as CASSRIAEHYEQYF.

CDR3 loop: CASSGPGTIRSNQPQHF. DNA for the CDR3: TGTGCCAGCAGTGGTCCAGGTACTATTCGAAGCAATCAGCCCCAGCATTTT. The chain carries TRBV6-1 and TRBJ1-5; D gene ambiguous. The CDR3 contains 17 residues. Germline V gives CDR1 MNHNS, CDR2 SASEGT. Trimming pared 4 bases from V and 1 base from J, leaving 17 bases between.

The table lists this clonotype with a few counts. The J gene is TRBJ2-2, the V gene TRBV28; 8 positions match TRBD2. CDR3 length equals 14 residues. V gave up 6 bases and J gave up 5 bases; unmatched junction bases: 5. Germline values: CDR1 MDHEN, CDR2 SYDVKM. CDR3 sequence (DNA): TGTGCCAGCAGGGGGACTAGTCATACCGGGGAGCTGTTTTTT. This codes for CASRGTSHTGELFF.

This clonotype has only a few counts. The chain recombines TRBV4-3 with TRBJ2-4; D possibly uses TRBD1 or TRBD2 (5 bases each). V was clipped by 4 bases and J by 8 bases, with 15 bases between them. Germline loops: CDR1 LGHNA, CDR2 YSLEER. This CDR3 is 14 amino acids long. This CDR3 reads CASSPGQSGDIQYF. CDR3 nucleotides: TGCGCCAGCAGCCCAGGACAATCCGGGGACATTCAGTACTTC.

The genes are TRBV7-6 and TRBJ2-3; D may be TRBD2 (5 bases). The CDR3 loop spans 15 amino acids. Germline CDR1 reads SGHVS; CDR2 reads FNYEAQ. Between the trimmed V and J ends, which lost 8 bases and 0 bases, there was a span of 15 bases. CDR3 nucleotides: TGTGCCAGCCTCTGGACTGAAACTAGCACAGATACGCAGTATTTT. Residues: CASLWTETSTDTQYF.

The gene calls are TRBV5-1 and TRBJ2-1, with 10 bases aligning to TRBD2. This CDR3 contains 17 residues. Trimming removed 6 bases from V and 7 bases from J; junction bases left unmatched: 16. Germline V gene lookup returns CDR1 SGHRS and CDR2 YFSETQ. For the CDR3, the DNA is TGCGCCAGCAAGGGAGGACCAGCGGGGGGGCCGAGGAATGAGCAGTTCTTC. It yields the protein CASKGGPAGGPRNEQFF.

The genes are TRBV4-1 and TRBJ2-3; 9 nucleotides match TRBD2. V trimming: 0 bases; J trimming: 3 bases; junction bases outside the gene matches: 4. CDR3 length: 16 amino acids. Germline V CDR1 and CDR2: MGHRA, YSYEKL. CDR3 sequence: CASSQDGGGDTDTQYF. CDR3 nucleotides: TGCGCCAGCAGCCAAGATGGCGGGGGGGATACAGATACGCAGTATTTT.

The V call is TRBV10-3, the J call TRBJ1-2, with 7 bases fitting TRBD1. The CDR3 length is 15 residues. J gave up 5 bases and V 10 bases, and 16 bases lay outside the gene matches. Germline V lookup: CDR1 ENHRY, CDR2 SYGVKD. CDR3 residues: CATEIGQAGGYGYTF. As DNA, the CDR3 is TGTGCCACCGAGATCGGACAGGCTGGAGGGTATGGCTACACCTTC.

The count of this clonotype is one. The chain employs TRBV18 and TRBJ2-7, with D maybe TRBD1 (5 bases). Trimming cost V 5 bases and J 2 bases, with 16 bases left between them. Germline V gene lookup returns CDR1 KGHSH and CDR2 LQKENI. This CDR3 has 15 amino acids. The CDR3 reads CASSGRQGETYEQYF. DNA of the CDR3: TGTGCCAGCTCAGGACGACAAGGGGAAACCTACGAGCAGTACTTC. Full variable domain (missing parts from reference TRBV18 and TRBJ2-7): NAGVMQNPRHLVRRRGQEARLRCSPMKGHSHVYWYRQLPEEGLKFMVYLQKENIIDESGMPKERFSAEFPKEGPSILRIQQVVRGDSAAYFCASSGRQGETYEQYFGPGTRLTVT.

This clonotype has a handful of counts. This chain joins TRBV20-1 and TRBJ2-6, with D hard to call. The CDR3 contains 13 residues. Germline CDR1 and CDR2: DFQATT and SNEGSKA (reference sequence). V was trimmed by 3 bases and J by 2 bases, leaving 5 bases between them. CDR3 DNA sequence: TGCAGTGCTAGGACGCCTGGGGCCAACGTCCTGACTTTC. Translating it yields CSARTPGANVLTF.

The chain uses TRBV29-1 and TRBJ2-1, with TRBD1 as a possible D gene (5 bases). The CDR3 is 14 residues long. The germline V gene encodes CDR1 SQVTM and CDR2 ANQGSEA. Deletions cut 3 bases from V and 1 base from J, with 10 bases between. The CDR3 loop is CSVDQGSSYNEQFF. In nucleotides, the CDR3 is TGCAGCGTTGACCAGGGTTCATCCTACAATGAGCAGTTCTTC.

This clonotype was recorded many times. The rearrangement uses TRBV12-3 or TRBV12-4 and TRBJ2-3, with a possible D match to TRBD2 (6 bases). The CDR3 spans 17 residues. V was shortened by 5 bases and J by 0 bases, with 18 bases between the two germline ends. The CDR3 bases are TGTGCCAGCAGTCGAGGGACTCCTGGGCGAAGCACAGATACGCAGTATTTT. Protein sequence: CASSRGTPGRSTDTQYF.

This clonotype was observed a few times. The chain is built from TRBV11-2 and TRBJ1-1; no firm D call. The CDR3 consists of 11 residues. Germline CDR1 is SGHAT and CDR2 is FQNNGV. V was cut by 1 base and J by 12 bases, with 9 bases left in between. This chain's CDR3 is CASSLGQPPFF. CDR3 DNA sequence: TGTGCCAGCAGCTTAGGCCAACCGCCTTTCTTT.

The genes are TRBV20-1 and TRBJ1-6; D gene uncertain. Between the trimmed V and J ends, which lost 5 bases and 0 bases, there was a span of 17 bases. CDR1 is DFQATT, CDR2 SNEGSKA, per germline (reference sequence). This CDR3 has 17 amino acids. This chain's CDR3 is CSAPPTALDSYNSPLHF. CDR3 nucleotide sequence: TGCAGTGCTCCCCCAACAGCCCTGGACTCCTATAATTCACCCCTCCACTTT.

The chain couples TRBV2 to TRBJ2-1; 7 bases are a match to TRBD2. The CDR3 covers 15 residues. V was clipped by 3 bases and J by 0 bases; unmatched bases: 2. CDR1 is SNHLY and CDR2 is FYNNEI in the germline V gene. CDR3 protein: CASSDGGSSYNEQFF. The CDR3 DNA reads as TGTGCCAGCAGTGACGGGGGGTCCTCCTACAATGAGCAGTTCTTC.

V gene TRBV7-8 combines with J gene TRBJ2-5, with TRBD1 identical over 11 bases. The J segment lost 4 bases and the V segment lost 3 bases, leaving 4 bases of the junction unmatched. Germline loops: CDR1 SGHVS, CDR2 FQNEAQ. CDR3 length: 15 residues. DNA for the CDR3: TGTGCCAGCAGCTTTAGGGACAGGGGGAGAGAGACCCAGTACTTC. Protein sequence: CASSFRDRGRETQYF.

This clonotype occurred a few times. DNA for the CDR3: TGTGCCAGCAGCTTAGCGAGATCAGGGGGGTGGCAGCCCCAGCATTTT. The encoded protein is CASSLARSGGWQPQHF. V and J are TRBV7-8 and TRBJ1-5; 7 nucleotides agree with TRBD1. Germline CDR1 SGHVS, CDR2 FQNEAQ. This CDR3 spans 16 amino acids. V lost 0 bases and J lost 7; bases outside the gene matches: 9.

The rearrangement links TRBV12-3 or TRBV12-4 to TRBJ2-1; TRBD2 matches 8 bases. J lost 9 bases, V lost 2 bases, and 6 bases had no gene match. There are 14 residues in the CDR3. The CDR3 sequence is CASSLTTGGSEQFF. DNA for the CDR3: TGTGCCAGCAGTTTAACGACGGGGGGGAGTGAGCAGTTCTTC.

The chain has TRBV6-5 and TRBJ1-1, with D tentatively TRBD1 (6 bases). Between the trimmed V and J ends, which lost 9 bases and 8 bases, there was a span of 16 bases. CDR1 MNHEY and CDR2 SVGAGI come from the germline V gene. The CDR3 sequence is 12 residues long. CDR3 sequence: CASKHGGSEAFF. Written as DNA, the CDR3 is TGTGCCAGTAAGCATGGGGGCTCGGAAGCTTTCTTT.

This clonotype was counted a few times. The chain combines TRBV6-1 with TRBJ2-7; 7 positions match TRBD2. The trim removed 6 bases at V and 3 bases at J, leaving 14 bases unmatched. Germline V lookup: CDR1 MNHNS, CDR2 SASEGT. The CDR3 consists of 16 residues. The CDR3, as DNA: TGTGCCAGCAGCTTCCTAGCGGACCGGGGAGTCTACGAGCAGTACTTC. This translates into CASSFLADRGVYEQYF.